This TCR beta chain was identified in a study of blood T cell repertoires in COVID-19. Study in general: Samples came from the United States, Italy and Spain, spanning acute and convalescent COVID-19. Sample material is recorded as cDNA or gDNA derived from T cells, B-cell-depleted T cells, or PBMCs.

Germline CDR1 is SGHTA and CDR2 is FQGNSA. The CDR3 is 19 amino acids. V was pared by 2 bases and J by 0 bases, with 10 bases of the junction left unmatched. The data were produced by immunoSEQ multiplex PCR, yet TCRdb's version contains in-frame clones alone and is incomplete. The sample shows about 85,000 clones, around 90% of them seen only once. The rearrangement uses TRBV7-2 and TRBJ2-5, with 12 bases identical to TRBD2. Sequencing input: peripheral blood. The receptor was derived from a human donor with active COVID-19. The donor label of this sample is uncertain. The CDR3 region is CASSLRGPSGGGYQETQYF. DNA of the CDR3: TGTGCCAGCAGCTTACGCGGCCCTAGCGGGGGGGGGTACCAAGAGACCCAGTACTTC.